The present T cell receptor beta chain was sequenced within a study of T-cell memory formation after mild COVID-19. Germline assignment: CDR1 LNHNV and CDR2 YYDKDF (reference sequence). The CDR3 is 15 amino acids. With 3 bases removed from V and 3 bases from J, the gap between germline ends came to 12 bases. From 5'RACE with constant-segment primers came TCR alpha and TCR beta cDNA libraries that carried sample barcodes and UMIs. TCRdb re-derived calls from the 5' RACE reads in MiXCR, one entry per CDR3 protein. The table shows around 340,000 distinct CDR3 sequences, with under 15% occurring only once. Of note for this clonotype: What it binds is not known.

General study findings and limits: Later expanders leaned CD4+, whereas clones that contracted between day 15 and 85 were balanced CD4/CD8. Contracting CD4+ clones sat mainly in CM and EM; CD8+ in EMRA.

The chain couples TRBV15 to TRBJ2-1; D is perhaps TRBD1 (5 bases). Material: PBMCs or a T cell subset sorted from them (not recorded which). The sequence was collected from a man younger than 35 who had mild COVID-19 (a few samples of this study predate the infection). Cell type and time point are not known. CDR3 in DNA: TGTGCCACCAGCAGTACCTCAGGGCGCTACAATGAGCAGTTCTTC. Translating it yields CATSSTSGRYNEQFF.